The T cell receptor (beta chain) described here comes from a study of blood T cell repertoires in COVID-19. Study context: Samples of COVID-19 (acute and convalescent) were obtained from the United States, Italy and Spain. Sources were T cells, B-cell-depleted T cells, or PBMCs; the material itself was cDNA or gDNA.

The germline gives CDR1 LNHDA, CDR2 SQIVND (reference sequence). V was clipped by 6 bases and J by 4 bases, with 13 bases between them. There are 14 residues in the CDR3. Original processing notes: It was from reference gene primer amplification that nucleated cell counts were estimated. Measured with immunoSEQ multiplex PCR; TCRdb has only the in-frame clones, and not every one. V and J calls and clone size are those listed in that table; D and trimming were worked out from the DNA. The repertoire consists of around 260,000 clones, with 85% occurring once and the leading ten covering roughly 14%. This TCR was sampled from a human donor in a cohort sampled during active COVID-19. The sequenced sample was peripheral blood. V and J are TRBV19 and TRBJ2-1; D is perhaps TRBD2 (5 bases). The CDR3 DNA reads TGTGCCAGTAGGGTACGGGGTGGGTACAATGAGCAGTTCTTC. As protein: CASRVRGGYNEQFF.